The 27 T cell receptor beta chains given below trace back to one sample, sequenced in a study of shared clonotypes between healthy human individuals. Data came from immunoSEQ multiplex PCR; TCRdb stores just in-frame clones and leaves some out. This repertoire shows 850,000 to 1,200,000 clones, approximately 72% found once; its top ten account for less than 1.5%. The specimen sequenced was memory CD4+ T cells sorted from blood. Noted subset: CD45RA-negative fraction. These receptors all come from a man between 18 and 35 years old in good health.

The chain has TRBV15 and TRBJ1-4, with 10 nucleotides matching TRBD1. The ends lost 1 base at V and 7 bases at J; junction bases unmatched: 6. Per the germline V gene, CDR1 is LNHNV and CDR2 is YYDKDF (reference sequence). CDR3 length equals 16 residues. In nucleotides, the CDR3 is TGTGCCACCAGCAGAGGTACGACAGGGGGCGTTGAAAAACTGTTTTTT. Translating it yields CATSRGTTGGVEKLFF.

This chain joins TRBV6-5 and TRBJ2-5, with 8 bases fitting TRBD2. Germline CDR1 MNHEY, CDR2 SVGAGI. The CDR3 spans 15 residues. J lost 7 bases, V lost 6 bases, and 13 bases had no gene match. Written as DNA, the CDR3 is TGTGCCAGCAGCCCCCGGGATAGCGGGGAGAGGACCCAGTACTTC. It codes for CASSPRDSGERTQYF.

This clone was observed a single time. The J gene is TRBJ2-4, the V gene TRBV28, with 9 positions matching TRBD2. Germline V gene sequence: CDR1 MDHEN, CDR2 SYDVKM. V was pared by 5 bases and J by 0 bases, with 14 bases of the junction left unmatched. The CDR3 totals 19 residues. The CDR3 nucleotides read TGTGCCAGCAGTGCCAGTTATTTTAGCGGGAGCCTAGCCAAAAACATTCAGTACTTC. Its translation: CASSASYFSGSLAKNIQYF.

This chain joins TRBV2 and TRBJ1-2; D call uncertain. From germline, CDR1 is SNHLY and CDR2 FYNNEI. This CDR3 is built from 12 residues. Trimming cost V 4 bases and J 1 base, with 4 bases left between them. The CDR3 sequence is CASSAVNYGYTF. The CDR3 DNA follows: TGTGCCAGCAGTGCCGTTAACTATGGCTACACCTTC.

V and J are TRBV5-1 and TRBJ1-3, with D possibly TRBD1 on 5 matching bases. The V end was cut by 0 bases, the J end by 4 bases, with 8 bases between. The CDR3 has 14 residues. Germline values: CDR1 SGHRS, CDR2 YFSETQ. The CDR3 nucleotides read TGCGCCAGCAGCTTGGAGGGACCCGGAAACACCATATATTTT. It codes for CASSLEGPGNTIYF.

The chain joins TRBV7-9 to TRBJ2-1, with D possibly being TRBD1 (6 bases). CDR1 is SEHNR, CDR2 FQNEAQ, per germline (reference sequence). V lost 6 bases and J lost 7, with 25 bases in between. CDR3 length: 17 residues. This chain's CDR3 is CASRAGQSSYSWNEQFF. CDR3 nucleotides: TGTGCCAGCAGGGCCGGACAGTCCTCCTACTCCTGGAATGAGCAGTTCTTC.

A single count supports this clone. The chain carries TRBV5-1 and TRBJ1-3, with unresolved D. Germline CDR1 SGHRS, CDR2 YFSETQ. The CDR3 totals 14 residues. The V and J ends lost 0 bases and 4 bases respectively, with 8 bases between them. CDR3 loop: CASSLAGVGNTIYF. In nucleotides, the CDR3 is TGCGCCAGCAGCTTGGCTGGGGTCGGAAACACCATATATTTT.

This chain uses TRBV2 with TRBJ1-1, with D possibly matching TRBD1 (5 bases). CDR1 SNHLY and CDR2 FYNNEI come from the germline V gene. V was shortened by 3 bases and J by 6 bases, with 11 bases between the two germline ends. CDR3 length: 13 residues. The CDR3: CASSDRRGAEAFF. The CDR3 nucleotides are TGTGCCAGCAGTGATCGGCGGGGGGCTGAAGCTTTCTTT.

The rearrangement uses TRBV2 and TRBJ2-2; D is possibly TRBD2 (6 bases). This CDR3 has 14 residues. Germline V gene data show CDR1 as SNHLY and CDR2 as FYNNEI. Trimming took 8 bases from V and 0 from J, leaving 10 bases between them. In DNA, the CDR3 is TGTGCCAGCGAGGCGGGAACGAACACCGGGGAGCTGTTTTTT. Translating it yields CASEAGTNTGELFF.

The chain links TRBV7-6 to TRBJ2-3, with 10 bases matching TRBD2. Germline CDR1 and CDR2: SGHVS and FNYEAQ. The CDR3 sequence is 17 residues long. J lost 1 base, V lost 6 bases, and 10 bases had no gene match. The CDR3, as DNA: TGTGCCAGCAGTGCCGGGCTAGCGGGAGACGGCACAGATACGCAGTATTTT. Translated: CASSAGLAGDGTDTQYF.

The chain joins TRBV2 to TRBJ2-4; tentatively, D is TRBD1 or TRBD2 (5 bases each). Trimming took off 5 bases at V and 3 bases at J, with 14 bases between the two ends. The CDR3 extends over 15 amino acids. Germline V gene sequence: CDR1 SNHLY, CDR2 FYNNEI. DNA for the CDR3: TGTGCCAGCAGTCGGGACCAAGGTATCAAAAACATTCAGTACTTC. Translation gives CASSRDQGIKNIQYF.

Only a few counts were recorded for this clone. V is TRBV2 and J is TRBJ1-6; 9 nucleotides line up with TRBD1. Germline V gene sequence: CDR1 SNHLY, CDR2 FYNNEI. CDR3 length: 16 residues. V lost 6 bases to trimming and J lost 10 bases; unmatched junction nucleotides: 13. CDR3 residues: CASSKDRDRVASPLHF. As DNA, the CDR3 is TGTGCCAGCAGCAAAGACCGGGACAGGGTAGCCTCACCCCTCCACTTT.

The CDR3, as DNA: TGTGCCAGCAGCTTAGAGCGGGGGGGCGTTTACGAGCAGTACTTC. It encodes CASSLERGGVYEQYF. This sequence joins TRBV11-2 and TRBJ2-7, with 9 bases identical to TRBD2. J lost 4 bases, V lost 0 bases, and 4 bases had no gene match. Germline loops: CDR1 SGHAT, CDR2 FQNNGV. The CDR3 is 15 amino acids.

This chain joins TRBV5-4 and TRBJ2-1, with D maybe TRBD1 (5 bases). This CDR3 region has 16 residues. With 0 bases removed from V and 7 bases from J, the gap between germline ends came to 17 bases. CDR1 and CDR2 (germline): SGHNT, YYREEE (reference sequence). The CDR3 DNA sequence: TGTGCCAGCAGCTTGGTAGGGCCCCCTGGGGCGAATGAGCAGTTCTTC. As protein: CASSLVGPPGANEQFF.

As for this clone: In the same sample, other DNA sequences code for this CDR3. The chain joins TRBV5-6 to TRBJ1-5; D possibly corresponds to TRBD1 (5 bases). Trimming took off 3 bases at V and 3 bases at J, with 7 bases between the two ends. The CDR3 has 13 residues. Germline V lookup: CDR1 SGHDT, CDR2 YYEEEE. CDR3 loop: CASSWGANQPQHF. CDR3 bases: TGTGCCAGCAGCTGGGGCGCCAATCAGCCCCAGCATTTT.

The chain joins TRBV19 to TRBJ2-1; perhaps TRBD1 as D (5 bases). CDR3 length equals 14 residues. V was clipped by 2 bases and J by 7 bases, with 12 bases between them. CDR1 and CDR2 (germline): LNHDA, SQIVND (reference sequence). CDR3 in amino acids: CASSIRGAGNEQFF. For the CDR3, the DNA is TGTGCCAGTAGTATAAGGGGCGCTGGGAATGAGCAGTTCTTC.

J is TRBJ2-5 and V is TRBV2; D unclear. This CDR3 spans 11 amino acids. Trimming removed 8 bases from V and 5 bases from J, with 9 bases in between. Germline V gene sequence: CDR1 SNHLY, CDR2 FYNNEI. CDR3 bases: TGTGCCAGCTCGGTCATGGAGACCCAGTACTTC. This encodes CASSVMETQYF.

CDR3 nucleotide sequence: TGTGCCAGCAGCTTGGGGACAGGTTTTGGAAACACCATATATTTT. Its protein is CASSLGTGFGNTIYF. This sequence joins TRBV5-4 and TRBJ1-3, with 7 bases that match TRBD1. V lost 0 bases, J lost 3 bases, and 3 bases stayed unmatched. Germline V gives CDR1 SGHNT, CDR2 YYREEE (reference sequence). This CDR3 spans 15 amino acids.

V usage is TRBV10-1 and J usage is TRBJ2-7, with 7 bases fitting TRBD2. CDR3 length equals 15 residues. The ends lost 6 bases at V and 6 bases at J; junction bases unmatched: 14. Per germline, CDR1 WNHNN and CDR2 SYGVQD (reference sequence). DNA of the CDR3: TGCGCCAGCAGCCCCACCCTTGGGCGGGAGACCGAGCAGTACTTC. This translates into CASSPTLGRETEQYF.

Regarding this clone: The junction departs from germline at one end; a sequencing error may be responsible. The genes are TRBV7-7 and TRBJ2-2; TRBD1 is a possible D gene (6 bases). From germline, CDR1 is SSHAT and CDR2 FNYEAQ (reference sequence). This CDR3 has 15 residues. This CDR3 is CASSRDHMGAVELFF. The CDR3 region has the DNA TGTGCTAGCAGCCGAGATCACATGGGGGCTGTAGAGCTGTTTTTT.

This clone has more than one count but fewer than ten. The genes are TRBV9 and TRBJ1-6; D remains ambiguous. V was shortened by 0 bases and J by 6 bases, with 10 bases between the two germline ends. The CDR3 is made up of 15 amino acids. CDR1 is SGDLS and CDR2 is YYNGEE in the germline V gene. CDR3: CASSVGAGSNSPLHF. CDR3 nucleotide sequence: TGTGCCAGCAGCGTAGGGGCAGGATCTAATTCACCCCTCCACTTT.

This chain joins TRBV29-1 and TRBJ1-2; D is undetermined. Trimming removed 3 bases at V and 2 bases at J, with 10 bases between. The CDR3 extends over 13 amino acids. Germline values: CDR1 SQVTM, CDR2 ANQGSEA. CDR3 nucleotides: TGCAGCGTTGACGGGCCGGGGAACTATGGCTACACCTTC. Amino acids: CSVDGPGNYGYTF.

As for this clone: In the same sample, other DNA sequences code for this CDR3. V is TRBV9 and J is TRBJ2-3, with 7 nucleotides matching TRBD1. Germline-derived CDR1 and CDR2 are SGDLS and YYNGEE. The V and J ends lost 0 bases and 3 bases, in that order; junction bases with no gene match: 4. The CDR3 loop spans 15 amino acids. The DNA for the CDR3 is TGTGCCAGCAGCGTAGGAGGACAGGAGACAGATACGCAGTATTTT. It yields the protein CASSVGGQETDTQYF.

The V call is TRBV7-9, the J call TRBJ2-5; D is perhaps TRBD2 (5 bases). Trimming shortened V by 5 bases and J by 1 base, and 20 bases separated the two germline ends. Germline values: CDR1 SEHNR, CDR2 FQNEAQ (reference sequence). The CDR3 has 17 residues. CDR3 protein: CASSRTEGTGIQETQYF. As DNA, the CDR3 is TGTGCCAGCAGCCGGACTGAGGGAACCGGGATCCAAGAGACCCAGTACTTC.

This clone was detected a few times. This chain connects TRBV13 to TRBJ2-5; D may correspond to TRBD1 or TRBD2 (6 bases each). Germline lookup yields CDR1 PRHDT and CDR2 FYEKMQ (reference sequence). V dropped 0 bases and J dropped 5 bases, with 16 bases sitting between them. CDR3 length: 16 amino acids. CDR3 sequence reads: CASSLGRGRPGETQYF. In DNA, the CDR3 is TGTGCCAGCAGCTTAGGTCGGGGGCGGCCCGGGGAGACCCAGTACTTC.

The CDR3 DNA reads as TGTGCCAGCAGTGGGACTAGGGTTGGCAATCAGCCCCAGCATTTT. It yields the protein CASSGTRVGNQPQHF. The chain uses TRBV6-1 and TRBJ1-5; the D is unclear. Germline V gene lookup returns CDR1 MNHNS and CDR2 SASEGT. The length of the CDR3 is 15 residues. Trimming shortened V by 4 bases and J by 2 bases, and 12 bases separated the two germline ends.

As for this clone: One end of the junction fails to match germline, which may point to a read error. The chain recombines TRBV10-2 with TRBJ2-5; D is ambiguous. The length of the CDR3 is 12 residues. Germline V gene data show CDR1 as WSHSY and CDR2 as SAAADI. The CDR3 loop reads CASREFQETQYF. CDR3 nucleotide sequence: TGCGCCAGCAGGGAGTTCCAAGAGACCCAGTACTTC.